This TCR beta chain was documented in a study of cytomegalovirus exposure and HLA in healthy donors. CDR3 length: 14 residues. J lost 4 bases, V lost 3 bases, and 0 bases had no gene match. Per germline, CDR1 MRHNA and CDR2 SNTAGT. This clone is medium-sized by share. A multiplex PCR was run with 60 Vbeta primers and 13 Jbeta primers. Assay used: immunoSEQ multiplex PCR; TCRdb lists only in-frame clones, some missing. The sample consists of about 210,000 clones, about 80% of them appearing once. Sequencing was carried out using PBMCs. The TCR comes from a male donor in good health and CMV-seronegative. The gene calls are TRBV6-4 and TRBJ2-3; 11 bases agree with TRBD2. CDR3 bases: TGTGCCAGCAGTGATAGCGGGGGGGCAGATACGCAGTATTTT. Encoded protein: CASSDSGGADTQYF.